The T cell receptor (beta chain) described here comes from a study of CD8+ T cells in alopecia areata. Study background: Percentage of affected scalp area was the basis on which treated patients' severity was scored.

Sample treatment: oral pan-JAK inhibitor, 5-10 mg twice daily. Punch biopsies of lesional scalp, plus peripheral blood, were taken from alopecia areata patients. Once RNA had been extracted, it was reverse transcribed into cDNA to act as the sequencing template. TCRdb's table, derived via immunoSEQ multiplex PCR, lists solely in-frame clones and lacks some. The sample includes approximately 210,000 clones, around two fifths of them seen just once. Overall study results and limits: Any link of baseline CD8+ expansion to response, resting on one nonresponder, remains uncertain. Scalp clonality and expanded CD8+ clones among the top 100 were significantly decreased by tofacitinib.

For this clone: As yet, its antigen is unknown.

The CDR3 sequence is 14 residues long. From germline, CDR1 is SNHLY and CDR2 FYNNEI. V gave up 6 bases and J gave up 5 bases; unmatched junction bases: 4. This sequence originates from a human donor with alopecia areata. V is TRBV2 and J is TRBJ1-2; the match to TRBD1 covers 12 bases. The sequencing used CD4+ T cells sorted from blood, collected at approximately week 36, from a patient treated with tofacitinib. CDR3: CASRGTGGVYGYTF. The CDR3 DNA is TGTGCCAGCAGGGGGACAGGGGGCGTTTATGGCTACACCTTC.